The clone carrying this T cell receptor beta chain was seen a few times. Its antigen is undetermined. PCR used 60 Vbeta primers and 13 Jbeta primers. Sequencing was performed with immunoSEQ multiplex PCR; in TCRdb, only in-frame clones are kept and a portion is missing. The table lists some 180,000 clones, 75% to 85% of them singletons. The data belong to a study of cytomegalovirus exposure and HLA in healthy donors. Study-wide points: Looking again later, the authors saw that most CMV-associated TCR beta chains seemed HLA-restricted. A later analysis reported that several of the most significant clusters appeared to be linked to common viral pathogens, among them Epstein-Barr virus. In presence/absence analyses, roughly uniform sequencing depth across donors was assumed.

This clonotype originated in an older woman in good health and CMV-seropositive. Sequences were obtained from PBMCs.

The CDR3 DNA follows: TGTGCCAGTAGTCCCAGACAGGGGGCAAAGGAAAAACTGTTTTTT. Its translation: CASSPRQGAKEKLFF. The V call is TRBV19, the J call TRBJ1-4; the match to TRBD1 covers 10 bases. CDR3 length: 15 residues. V gave up 5 bases and J gave up 8 bases; unmatched junction bases: 8. The germline V gene encodes CDR1 LNHDA and CDR2 SQIVND (reference sequence).